This T cell receptor (beta chain) was sequenced for a study of tissue T cells after allogeneic stem cell transplantation. Study at large: Graft-versus-host disease patients received grafts, four unmodified and three CD34-selected to deplete T cells. Before transplant, recipient-origin PBMCs were collected in several GVHD patients.

This CDR3 has 14 residues. Overall study findings and caveats: Limitations included a small, clinically heterogeneous cohort and limited sampling depth. Blood and spleen captured only part of the tissue TCR repertoire.

TCRdb's copy holds only in-frame clones and misses some; the assay was immunoSEQ multiplex PCR. The sample comprises about 43,000 clones, more than 90% of which are singletons, and 3% to 4% rests with the top ten. A remark on this clone: What it binds is not known.

This TCR was recovered from a woman aged 35-70 years who later had graft-versus-host disease after an allogeneic stem cell transplant. The V and J genes are TRBV21-1 and TRBJ2-1; the DNA was not compared with TRBD1, the D call given in the table. TRBV21-1 is annotated as a pseudogene. This material consisted of blood, taken before transplantation. The CDR3 coding sequence is TGTGCCAGCGGCCGGGACAGGGTTCGTAATGAGCAGTTCTTC. Its protein is CASGRDRVRNEQFF.